Presented here are 18 T cell receptor beta chains from one specimen sequenced in a study of shared clonotypes between healthy human individuals. Naive CD8 cells lacked CD45RO, underwent positive selection for CCR7 and left out terminally differentiated effector memory CD45RA+ cells. Clones were sequenced by immunoSEQ multiplex PCR, and TCRdb holds only the in-frame ones, with some missing. The sample yields roughly 1,800,000 clones, roughly 94% seen once. Sequenced material: naive CD8+ T cells sorted from blood. Receptors were obtained from a man between 18 and 35 years old in good health.

The chain uses TRBV14 and TRBJ2-2; 9 bases are a match to TRBD2. Germline CDR1 is SGHDN and CDR2 is FVKESK. V gave up 0 bases and J gave up 3 bases; unmatched junction bases: 2. The CDR3 spans 16 residues. The CDR3 sequence: CASSQELAGYTGELFF. In nucleotides, the CDR3 is TGTGCCAGCAGCCAAGAGCTAGCGGGATACACCGGGGAGCTGTTTTTT. Together with reference TRBV14 and TRBJ2-2, the CDR3 gives the full variable domain: EAGVTQFPSHSVIEKGQTVTLRCDPISGHDNLYWYRRVMGKEIKFLLHFVKESKQDESGMPNNRFLAERTGGTYSTLKVQPAELEDSGVYFCASSQELAGYTGELFFGEGSRLTVL.

The sample holds one count of this clone. This chain joins TRBV27 and TRBJ2-3, with D possibly being TRBD1 (7 bases). The CDR3 has 14 amino acids. The germline V gene has CDR1 MNHEY and CDR2 SMNVEV (reference sequence). Trimming stripped 3 bases from V and 6 bases from J, with 13 bases between. The CDR3 here is CASSFGPGGDTQYF. The CDR3 DNA is TGTGCCAGCAGTTTTGGACCAGGGGGGGATACGCAGTATTTT.

The chain couples TRBV4-3 to TRBJ2-7, with D perhaps matching TRBD1 (5 bases). V lost 2 bases to trimming and J lost 3 bases, with 14 bases between them. Germline V gene data show CDR1 as LGHNA and CDR2 as YSLEER. The CDR3 is 15 amino acids. The CDR3 loop is CASSQLLGPNYEQYF. The CDR3, as DNA: TGCGCCAGCAGCCAACTATTGGGGCCAAACTACGAGCAGTACTTC.

The genes are TRBV15 and TRBJ1-4, with D maybe TRBD1 (6 bases). This CDR3 is built from 15 residues. Looked up from germline, CDR1 is LNHNV and CDR2 is YYDKDF (reference sequence). Trimming removed 5 bases from V and 6 bases from J, with 16 bases in between. The CDR3 region has the DNA TGTGCCACCAGCGGTAGCAGGGGACGGGATGAAAAACTGTTTTTT. This codes for CATSGSRGRDEKLFF.

This rearrangement joins TRBV13 to TRBJ1-3, with D perhaps TRBD1 (6 bases). The germline CDR1 and CDR2 sequences are PRHDT and FYEKMQ (reference sequence). Trimming shortened V by 4 bases and J by 2 bases, and 12 bases separated the two germline ends. This CDR3 region has 15 residues. DNA of the CDR3: TGTGCCAGCAGCTCGATCGCAGGGGCTGGAAACACCATATATTTT. It is translated as CASSSIAGAGNTIYF.

The rearrangement uses TRBV19 and TRBJ1-1; 8 nucleotides agree with TRBD1. The CDR3 extends over 16 amino acids. Germline trimming cut 0 bases from V and 5 bases from J; bases unmatched to any gene: 8. Germline V gene sequence: CDR1 LNHDA, CDR2 SQIVND (reference sequence). The CDR3 loop is CASSIDFRTGRTEAFF. The CDR3 nucleotides are TGTGCCAGTAGTATAGATTTCCGGACAGGGCGGACTGAAGCTTTCTTT.

This rearrangement joins TRBV13 to TRBJ2-7; TRBD2 matches 8 bases. CDR3 length equals 14 residues. V lost 3 bases to trimming and J lost 6 bases; unmatched junction nucleotides: 7. Germline CDR1 PRHDT, CDR2 FYEKMQ (reference sequence). CDR3 region: CASSFERELGEQYF. CDR3 sequence (DNA): TGTGCCAGCAGCTTCGAGCGGGAGCTGGGCGAGCAGTACTTC.

The chain joins TRBV11-2 to TRBJ2-1, with 7 bases that match TRBD1. V gave up 5 bases and J gave up 6 bases; unmatched junction bases: 4. The CDR3 is made up of 13 amino acids. Germline V gene sequence: CDR1 SGHAT, CDR2 FQNNGV. The chain's CDR3 is CASSPTGINEQFF. Here the CDR3 DNA reads TGTGCCAGCAGCCCGACAGGGATCAATGAGCAGTTCTTC. The variable domain in full, completed from reference TRBV11-2 and TRBJ2-1, reads EAGVAQSPRYKIIEKRQSVAFWCNPISGHATLYWYQQILGQGPKLLIQFQNNGVVDDSQLPKDRFSAERLKGVDSTLKIQPAKLEDSAVYLCASSPTGINEQFFGPGTRLTVL.

The chain has TRBV27 and TRBJ1-4; D remains unclear. Per germline, CDR1 MNHEY and CDR2 SMNVEV (reference sequence). V gave up 5 bases and J gave up 0 bases, with 4 bases separating them. CDR3 length: 13 amino acids. In DNA form, the CDR3 reads TGTGCCAGCAGTAAAACAACTAATGAAAAACTGTTTTTT. It is translated as CASSKTTNEKLFF.

The V and J genes are TRBV7-8 and TRBJ2-5, with D perhaps given as TRBD1 or TRBD2 (5 bases each). The CDR3 extends over 15 amino acids. Trimming took off 4 bases at V and 4 bases at J, with 16 bases between the two ends. Per germline, CDR1 SGHVS and CDR2 FQNEAQ. The CDR3 spells CASSWGTMIGETQYF. CDR3 DNA: TGTGCCAGCAGCTGGGGGACGATGATAGGAGAGACCCAGTACTTC.

The rearrangement links TRBV25-1 to TRBJ2-1; no firm D call. The CDR3 runs 14 residues. V was shortened by 5 bases and J by 0 bases, with 8 bases between the two germline ends. Germline CDR1 is MGHDK and CDR2 is SYGVNS. CDR3 protein: CASSTPSSYNEQFF. The CDR3 region has the DNA TGTGCCAGCAGTACACCTAGCTCCTACAATGAGCAGTTCTTC.

This clone was found once. V and J are TRBV6-5 and TRBJ2-5; perhaps TRBD2 as D (5 bases). Trimming cost V 6 bases and J 5 bases, with 19 bases left between them. Germline V gene sequence: CDR1 MNHEY, CDR2 SVGAGI. The length of the CDR3 is 15 residues. The CDR3 region is CASSESATPGETQYF. For the CDR3, the DNA is TGTGCCAGCAGCGAATCCGCCACCCCGGGGGAGACCCAGTACTTC.

The gene calls are TRBV18 and TRBJ2-3; 7 nucleotides line up with TRBD1. The CDR3 extends over 15 amino acids. Germline V gene sequence: CDR1 KGHSH, CDR2 LQKENI. J was trimmed by 2 bases and V by 4 bases; bases with no gene match: 6. CDR3 DNA: TGTGCCAGCTCACTCCGGGACAGCTTCACAGATACGCAGTATTTT. This codes for CASSLRDSFTDTQYF.

V gene TRBV6-5 combines with J gene TRBJ1-1, with D possibly being TRBD1 (6 bases). This CDR3 has 16 residues. With 1 base removed from V and 0 bases from J, the gap between germline ends came to 12 bases. Germline V gives CDR1 MNHEY, CDR2 SVGAGI. The CDR3 region has the DNA TGTGCCAGCAGTTACTACGGCCCAGGGGTGAACACTGAAGCTTTCTTT. Amino acids: CASSYYGPGVNTEAFF.

This clone was picked up one time. The chain couples TRBV6-4 to TRBJ2-7; 8 bases agree with TRBD2. The V gene end was trimmed by 7 bases and the J gene end by 4 bases; junction bases not matched to a gene: 9. The CDR3 spans 14 residues. Looked up from germline, CDR1 is MRHNA and CDR2 is SNTAGT. CDR3 nucleotide sequence: TGTGCCAGCAAGGAGCGGGAGCGAAAATACGAGCAGTACTTC. It translates to CASKERERKYEQYF.

The chain couples TRBV14 to TRBJ2-2, with D tentatively TRBD2 (6 bases). Germline-derived CDR1 and CDR2 are SGHDN and FVKESK. CDR3 length: 17 residues. V was shortened by 3 bases and J by 7 bases, with 21 bases between the two germline ends. The CDR3 region is CASSQETIRETYGELFF. The CDR3, as DNA: TGTGCCAGCAGCCAGGAAACAATACGGGAGACCTACGGGGAGCTGTTTTTT. The variable domain in full, completed from reference TRBV14 and TRBJ2-2, reads EAGVTQFPSHSVIEKGQTVTLRCDPISGHDNLYWYRRVMGKEIKFLLHFVKESKQDESGMPNNRFLAERTGGTYSTLKVQPAELEDSGVYFCASSQETIRETYGELFFGEGSRLTVL.

The chain has TRBV27 and TRBJ1-5, with 7 bases that match TRBD1. With 3 bases clipped from V and 5 bases from J, the junction kept 7 bases outside the gene matches. Germline V gene data show CDR1 as MNHEY and CDR2 as SMNVEV (reference sequence). CDR3 length: 15 amino acids. CDR3 loop: CASSFRQGGDQPQHF. CDR3 nucleotides: TGTGCCAGCAGTTTTAGGCAGGGGGGCGATCAGCCCCAGCATTTT.

As for this clone: Within the sample, other DNA sequences also encode this same CDR3. The gene calls are TRBV11-2 and TRBJ2-7, with D possibly being TRBD1 (6 bases). This CDR3 spans 12 amino acids. V was cut by 6 bases and J by 5 bases, with 11 bases left in between. The germline CDR1 and CDR2 sequences are SGHAT and FQNNGV. In DNA, the CDR3 is TGTGCCAGCAGTCTGGCAGGGGACGAGCAGTACTTC. It encodes CASSLAGDEQYF. Supplemented by reference TRBV11-2 and TRBJ2-7, the full variable domain reads EAGVAQSPRYKIIEKRQSVAFWCNPISGHATLYWYQQILGQGPKLLIQFQNNGVVDDSQLPKDRFSAERLKGVDSTLKIQPAKLEDSAVYLCASSLAGDEQYFGPGTRLTVT.